Given below is one TCR beta chain in context. Its antigen remains unidentified. No per-base quality is available; no much larger clone lies one base away. TCRbeta CDR3 regions were immunosequenced from genomic DNA with the immunoSEQ Assay. Genomic DNA was amplified by bias-controlled multiplex PCR before high-throughput sequencing. The original methods were these. To quantify the absolute abundance of each unique TCRbeta CDR3 region, the sequences were collapsed and filtered. Clonality, defined as 1 minus Pielou's evenness, was calculated using only productive rearrangements. A previously published method was used to identify clones whose frequencies were significantly greater in on-treatment samples than in baseline samples. In its TCRdb copy, this immuneACCESS table keeps in-frame sequences only and misses some clones. Where compared with another copy, unresolved V genes explain less than half of these, and the others have no known cause. The DNA gave D and trimming, while V, J and clone size come from that table. The sample table holds about 20,000 clones, of which over 55% were seen once. 21% of the sample is taken by the ten largest.

This specimen belongs to a study of sequential checkpoint blockade in melanoma (dated by TCRdb to between 2018 and 2020). The study in broad terms: Patients were assigned by 1:1 randomization to either first-line nivolumab followed by ipilimumab (arm A) or ipilimumab followed by nivolumab (arm B). Maintenance nivolumab came after both trial sequences. Summary of the overall study and its limitations: The response-prediction model combining TCR metrics and mutation burden needs validation in larger, independent patient cohorts.

Explained via the paper, the treatment or condition label denotes: randomized to nivolumab then ipilimumab (arm A) or the reverse (arm B). No trial patient had received prior DNA-damaging chemotherapy. A FACS Aria II flow cytometer was used to sort live CD3+CD8+ cells that were negative for CD19 and CD56 from thawed PBMCs. Samples were obtained from patients with melanoma enrolled in CheckMate 064, a randomized, open-label phase II trial of sequential checkpoint blockade. Leukapheresis was used to collect peripheral blood mononuclear cells, which were then purified with Ficoll-Paque and frozen in human serum with roughly 10% DMSO. Purity of sorted blood CD3+CD8+ cells was verified at >95% immediately after sorting, followed by DNA extraction. The CDR3 runs 12 residues from the cysteine to the phenylalanine. The only DNA kept is the CDR3, 36 bases in frame from the first base. CDR1 MDHEN and CDR2 SYDVKM were looked up in the germline V gene. The junction carries 8 bases between V and J, which are trimmed by 4 bases and 4 bases respectively.

Material: CD8+ T cells sorted from blood (inferred from file names), obtained from a patient given nivolumab and ipilimumab in sequence. The chain is assembled from TRBV28 and TRBJ2-7; the D gene assignment is ambiguous. The clonotype was recovered from a human donor with melanoma. The bases read TGTGCCAGCAGTTATCGGCGGTACGAGCAGTACTTC. Its protein product is CASSYRRYEQYF. Reference TRBV28 and TRBJ2-7 genes cover what lies past the CDR3, so the full variable domain is DVKVTQSSRYLVKRTGEKVFLECVQDMDHENMFWYRQDPGLGLRLIYFSYDVKMKEKGDIPEGYSVSREKKERFSLILESASTNQTSMYLCASSYRRYEQYFGPGTRLTVT.